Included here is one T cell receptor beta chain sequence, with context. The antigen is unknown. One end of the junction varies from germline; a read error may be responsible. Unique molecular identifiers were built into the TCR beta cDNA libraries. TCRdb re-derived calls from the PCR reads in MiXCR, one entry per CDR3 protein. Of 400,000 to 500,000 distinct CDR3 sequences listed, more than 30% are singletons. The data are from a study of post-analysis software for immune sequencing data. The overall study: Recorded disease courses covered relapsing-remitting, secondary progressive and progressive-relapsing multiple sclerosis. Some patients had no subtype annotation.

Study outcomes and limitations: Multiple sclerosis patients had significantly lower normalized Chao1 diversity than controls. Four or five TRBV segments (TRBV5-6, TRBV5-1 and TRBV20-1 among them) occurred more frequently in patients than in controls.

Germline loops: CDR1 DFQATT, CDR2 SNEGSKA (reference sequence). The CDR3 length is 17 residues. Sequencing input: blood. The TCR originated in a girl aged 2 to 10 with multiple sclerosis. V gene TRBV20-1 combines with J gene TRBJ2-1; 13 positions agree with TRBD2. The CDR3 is CSASLGLAGSIYHEQFF. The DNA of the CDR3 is TGCAGTGCTAGTCTGGGACTAGCGGGATCAATCTACCATGAGCAGTTCTTC.